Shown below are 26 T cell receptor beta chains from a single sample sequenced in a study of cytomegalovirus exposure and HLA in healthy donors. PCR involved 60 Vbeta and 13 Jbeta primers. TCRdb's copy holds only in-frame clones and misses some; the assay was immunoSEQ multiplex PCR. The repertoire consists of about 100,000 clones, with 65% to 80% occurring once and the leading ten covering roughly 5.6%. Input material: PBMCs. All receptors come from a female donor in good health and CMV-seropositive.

The CDR3 sequence is CASSVGQGYGEQYF. The CDR3 coding sequence is TGTGCCAGCAGCGTGGGACAGGGGTACGGCGAGCAGTACTTC. The V and J genes are TRBV7-3 and TRBJ2-7; TRBD1 aligns across 10 bases. The trim removed 5 bases at V and 6 bases at J, leaving 7 bases unmatched. This CDR3 spans 14 amino acids. CDR1 SGHTA and CDR2 FQGTGA come from the germline V gene.

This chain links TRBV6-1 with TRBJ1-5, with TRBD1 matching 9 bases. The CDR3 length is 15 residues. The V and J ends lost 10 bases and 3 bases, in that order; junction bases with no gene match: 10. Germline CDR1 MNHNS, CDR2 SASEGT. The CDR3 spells CATLRGQGINQPQHF. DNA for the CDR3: TGTGCCACTCTGAGAGGACAGGGGATCAATCAGCCCCAGCATTTT.

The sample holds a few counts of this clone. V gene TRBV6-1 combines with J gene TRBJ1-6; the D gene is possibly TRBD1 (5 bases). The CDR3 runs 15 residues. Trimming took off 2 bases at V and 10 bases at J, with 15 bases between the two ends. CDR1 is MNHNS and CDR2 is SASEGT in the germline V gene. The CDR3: CASSERRRVGSPLHF. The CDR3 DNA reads TGTGCCAGCAGTGAACGTCGCAGGGTAGGGTCACCCCTCCACTTT.

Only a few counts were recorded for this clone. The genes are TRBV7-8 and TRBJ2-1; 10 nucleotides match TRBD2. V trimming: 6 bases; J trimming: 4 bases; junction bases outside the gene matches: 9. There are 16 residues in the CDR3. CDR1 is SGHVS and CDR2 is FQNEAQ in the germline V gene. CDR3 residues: CASSLASGSIYNEQFF. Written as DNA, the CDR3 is TGTGCCAGCAGTTTGGCTAGCGGGAGTATATACAATGAGCAGTTCTTC.

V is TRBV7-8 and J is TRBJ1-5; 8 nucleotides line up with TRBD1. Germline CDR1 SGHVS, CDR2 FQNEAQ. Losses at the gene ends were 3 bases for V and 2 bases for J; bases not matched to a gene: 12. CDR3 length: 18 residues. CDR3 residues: CASSLPGGLNRGNQPQHF. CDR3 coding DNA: TGTGCCAGCAGCTTGCCAGGGGGCCTCAATAGGGGCAATCAGCCCCAGCATTTT.

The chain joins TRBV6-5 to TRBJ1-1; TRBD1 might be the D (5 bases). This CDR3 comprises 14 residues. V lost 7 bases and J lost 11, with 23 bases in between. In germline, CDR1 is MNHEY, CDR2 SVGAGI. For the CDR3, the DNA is TGTGCCAGCATTTTAAGGGCAGGGCTTGACGGGGCTTTCTTT. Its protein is CASILRAGLDGAFF.

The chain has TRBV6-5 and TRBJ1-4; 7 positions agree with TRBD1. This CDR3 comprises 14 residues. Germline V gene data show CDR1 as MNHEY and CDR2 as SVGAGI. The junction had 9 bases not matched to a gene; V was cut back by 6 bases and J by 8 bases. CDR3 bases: TGTGCCAGCAGCCCCCTCGCAGGGGGGGAAAAACTGTTTTTT. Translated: CASSPLAGGEKLFF.

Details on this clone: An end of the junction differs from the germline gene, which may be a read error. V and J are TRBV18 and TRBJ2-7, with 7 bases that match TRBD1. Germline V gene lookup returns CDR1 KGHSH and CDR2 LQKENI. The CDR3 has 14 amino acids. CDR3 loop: CASSPQGSLLKQYF. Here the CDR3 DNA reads TGTGCCAGTTCACCACAGGGGTCCCTATTGAAGCAGTACTTC.

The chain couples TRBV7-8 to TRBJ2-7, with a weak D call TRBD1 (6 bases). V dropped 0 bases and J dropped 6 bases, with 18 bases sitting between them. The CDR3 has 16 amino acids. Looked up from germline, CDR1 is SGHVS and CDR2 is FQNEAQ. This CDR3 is CASSLAGNRALSEQYF. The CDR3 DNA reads TGTGCCAGCAGCTTAGCCGGGAACAGGGCCTTAAGCGAGCAGTACTTC.

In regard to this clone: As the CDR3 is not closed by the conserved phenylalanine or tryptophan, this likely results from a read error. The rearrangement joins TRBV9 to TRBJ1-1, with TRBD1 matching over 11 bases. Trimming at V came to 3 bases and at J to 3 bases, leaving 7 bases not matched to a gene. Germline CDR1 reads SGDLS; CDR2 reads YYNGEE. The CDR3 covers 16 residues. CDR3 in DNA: TGTGCCAGCAGCGAGGGGACAGGGGGTTTTGACACTGAAGCTTTCCTT. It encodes CASSEGTGGFDTEAFL.

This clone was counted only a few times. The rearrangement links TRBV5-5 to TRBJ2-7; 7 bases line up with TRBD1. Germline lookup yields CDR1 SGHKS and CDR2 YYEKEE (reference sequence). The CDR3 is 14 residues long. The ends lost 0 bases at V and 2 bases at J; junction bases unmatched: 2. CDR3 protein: CASSLGDRAYEQYF. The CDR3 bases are TGTGCCAGCAGCTTGGGGGACAGAGCCTACGAGCAGTACTTC. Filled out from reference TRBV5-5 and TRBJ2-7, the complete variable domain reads DAGVTQSPTHLIKTRGQQVTLRCSPISGHKSVSWYQQVLGQGPQFIFQYYEKEERGRGNFPDRFSARQFPNYSSELNVNALLLGDSALYLCASSLGDRAYEQYFGPGTRLTVT.

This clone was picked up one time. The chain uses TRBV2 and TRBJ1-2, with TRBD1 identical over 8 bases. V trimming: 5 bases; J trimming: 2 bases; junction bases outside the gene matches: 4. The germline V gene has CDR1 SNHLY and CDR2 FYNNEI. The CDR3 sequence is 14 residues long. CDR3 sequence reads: CASSQDRANYGYTF. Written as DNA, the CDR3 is TGTGCCAGCAGTCAGGACAGGGCCAACTATGGCTACACCTTC.

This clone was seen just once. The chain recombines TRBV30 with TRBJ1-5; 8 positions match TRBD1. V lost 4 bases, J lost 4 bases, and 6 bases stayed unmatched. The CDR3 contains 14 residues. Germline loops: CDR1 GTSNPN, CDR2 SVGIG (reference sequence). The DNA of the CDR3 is TGTGCCTGGAACTTAGGACAGGGAAATCAGCCCCAGCATTTT. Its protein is CAWNLGQGNQPQHF.

For the CDR3, the DNA is TGTGCCAGCAAATTAGGGACAGGGGGCGCGTCGGGCTACACCTTC. This sequence encodes CASKLGTGGASGYTF. J is TRBJ1-2 and V is TRBV27, with 12 nucleotides matching TRBD1. After removal of 7 bases from V and 8 bases from J, the junction contained 11 bases not matched to a gene. Germline V lookup: CDR1 MNHEY, CDR2 SMNVEV (reference sequence). This CDR3 has 15 residues.

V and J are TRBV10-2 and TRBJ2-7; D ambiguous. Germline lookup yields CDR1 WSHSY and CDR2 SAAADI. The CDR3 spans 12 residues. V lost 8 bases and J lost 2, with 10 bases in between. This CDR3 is CASGYSTYEQYF. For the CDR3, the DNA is TGCGCCAGCGGTTACAGCACCTACGAGCAGTACTTC.

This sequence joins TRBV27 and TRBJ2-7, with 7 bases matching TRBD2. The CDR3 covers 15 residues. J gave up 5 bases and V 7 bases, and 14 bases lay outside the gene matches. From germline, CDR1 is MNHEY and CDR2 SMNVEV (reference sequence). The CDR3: CASNSRREAGNEQYF. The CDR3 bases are TGTGCCAGCAACTCACGTCGGGAGGCAGGGAACGAGCAGTACTTC.

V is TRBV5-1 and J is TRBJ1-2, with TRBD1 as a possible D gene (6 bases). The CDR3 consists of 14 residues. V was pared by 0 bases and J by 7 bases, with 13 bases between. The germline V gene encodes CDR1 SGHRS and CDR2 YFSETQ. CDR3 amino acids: CASSLAGRGGGYTF. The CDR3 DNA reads TGCGCCAGCAGCTTGGCGGGGCGAGGGGGTGGCTACACCTTC.

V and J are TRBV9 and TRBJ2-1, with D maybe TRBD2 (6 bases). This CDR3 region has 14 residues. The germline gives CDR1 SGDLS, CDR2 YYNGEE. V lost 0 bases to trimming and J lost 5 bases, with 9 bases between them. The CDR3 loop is CASSVVWGDNEQFF. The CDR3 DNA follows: TGTGCCAGCAGCGTAGTATGGGGGGACAATGAGCAGTTCTTC.

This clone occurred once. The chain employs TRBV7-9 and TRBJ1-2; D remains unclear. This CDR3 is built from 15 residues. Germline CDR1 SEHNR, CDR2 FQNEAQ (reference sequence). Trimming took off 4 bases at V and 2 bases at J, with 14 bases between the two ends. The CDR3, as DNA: TGTGCCAGCAGCTCGAATTTCTTGGCAAACTATGGCTACACCTTC. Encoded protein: CASSSNFLANYGYTF.

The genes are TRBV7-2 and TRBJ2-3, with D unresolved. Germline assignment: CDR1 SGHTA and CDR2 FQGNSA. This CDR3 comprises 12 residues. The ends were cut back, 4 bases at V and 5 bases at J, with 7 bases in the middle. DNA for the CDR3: TGTGCCAGCAGCTGGTCAGGAGATACGCAGTATTTT. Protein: CASSWSGDTQYF.

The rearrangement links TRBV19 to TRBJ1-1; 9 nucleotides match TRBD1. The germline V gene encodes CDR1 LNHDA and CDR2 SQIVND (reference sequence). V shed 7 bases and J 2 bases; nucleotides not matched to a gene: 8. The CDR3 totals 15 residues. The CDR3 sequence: CASTPWGQGNTEAFF. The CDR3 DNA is TGTGCCAGTACCCCGTGGGGACAGGGAAACACTGAAGCTTTCTTT.

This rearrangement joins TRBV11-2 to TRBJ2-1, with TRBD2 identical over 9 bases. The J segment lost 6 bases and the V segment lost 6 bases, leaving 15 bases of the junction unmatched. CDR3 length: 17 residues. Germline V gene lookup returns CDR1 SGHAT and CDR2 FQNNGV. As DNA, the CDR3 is TGTGCCAGCAGGCCGATTCGGTGGGCGGGAGGGCGCAATGAGCAGTTCTTC. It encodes CASRPIRWAGGRNEQFF.

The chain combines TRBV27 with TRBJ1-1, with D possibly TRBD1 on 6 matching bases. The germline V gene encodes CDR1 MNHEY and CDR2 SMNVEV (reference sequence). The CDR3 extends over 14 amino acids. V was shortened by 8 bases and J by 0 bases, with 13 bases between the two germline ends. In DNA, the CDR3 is TGTGCCAGCTTTCCAGGGGTCATGAACACTGAAGCTTTCTTT. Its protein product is CASFPGVMNTEAFF.

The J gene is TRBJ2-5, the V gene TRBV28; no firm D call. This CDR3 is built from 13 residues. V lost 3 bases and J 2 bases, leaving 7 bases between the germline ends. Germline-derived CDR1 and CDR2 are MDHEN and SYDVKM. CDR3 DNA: TGTGCCAGCAGTTTGTCAGTACAAGAGACCCAGTACTTC. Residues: CASSLSVQETQYF.

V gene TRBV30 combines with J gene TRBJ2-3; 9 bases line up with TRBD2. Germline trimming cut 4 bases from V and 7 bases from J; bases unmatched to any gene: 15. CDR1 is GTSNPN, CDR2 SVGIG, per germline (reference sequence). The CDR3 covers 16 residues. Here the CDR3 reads CAWTPQLGSGRNTQYF. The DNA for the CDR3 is TGTGCCTGGACCCCACAGTTGGGTAGCGGGAGAAATACGCAGTATTTT.

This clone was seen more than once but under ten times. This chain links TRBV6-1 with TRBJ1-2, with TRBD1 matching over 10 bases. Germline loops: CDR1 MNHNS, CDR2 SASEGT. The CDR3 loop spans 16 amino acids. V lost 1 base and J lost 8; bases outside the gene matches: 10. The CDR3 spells CASSEGWGTGVQGYTF. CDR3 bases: TGTGCCAGCAGTGAAGGTTGGGGGACAGGGGTACAAGGCTACACCTTC.